The entry below describes one TCR beta chain. Its antigen is still unknown. The data were produced by immunoSEQ multiplex PCR, yet TCRdb's version contains in-frame clones alone and is incomplete. The top ten hold 6.5% of the sample, which has around 15,000 clones, approximately 71% seen once. The data originate from a study of tumor-infiltrating lymphocytes in localized non-small cell lung cancer. About the study: Each patient gave resected tumor and non-adjacent uninvolved lung tissue.

Study observations and caveats: Recurrence-free survival showed no association with tumor T-cell fraction. TCRbeta sequencing showed higher T cell infiltration in tumors than uninvolved lung. T-cell fraction did not differ between immunotypes IM1 and IM2.

CDR3 length equals 13 residues. Per germline, CDR1 SEHNR and CDR2 FQNEAQ (reference sequence). Trimming at V came to 6 bases and at J to 2 bases, leaving 2 bases not matched to a gene. Sequencing was done on a sample of lung tumor tissue. The sequence derives from a human donor with non-small cell lung cancer. The rearrangement joins TRBV7-9 to TRBJ2-3, with 7 bases aligning to TRBD1. The CDR3 sequence: CASRGTATDTQYF. CDR3 coding DNA: TGTGCCAGCAGAGGGACAGCCACAGATACGCAGTATTTT. The whole variable domain, remainder taken from reference TRBV7-9 and TRBJ2-3, is DTGVSQNPRHKITKRGQNVTFRCDPISEHNRLYWYRQTLGQGPEFLTYFQNEAQLEKSRLLSDRFSAERPKGSFSTLEIQRTEQGDSAMYLCASRGTATDTQYFGPGTRLTVL.